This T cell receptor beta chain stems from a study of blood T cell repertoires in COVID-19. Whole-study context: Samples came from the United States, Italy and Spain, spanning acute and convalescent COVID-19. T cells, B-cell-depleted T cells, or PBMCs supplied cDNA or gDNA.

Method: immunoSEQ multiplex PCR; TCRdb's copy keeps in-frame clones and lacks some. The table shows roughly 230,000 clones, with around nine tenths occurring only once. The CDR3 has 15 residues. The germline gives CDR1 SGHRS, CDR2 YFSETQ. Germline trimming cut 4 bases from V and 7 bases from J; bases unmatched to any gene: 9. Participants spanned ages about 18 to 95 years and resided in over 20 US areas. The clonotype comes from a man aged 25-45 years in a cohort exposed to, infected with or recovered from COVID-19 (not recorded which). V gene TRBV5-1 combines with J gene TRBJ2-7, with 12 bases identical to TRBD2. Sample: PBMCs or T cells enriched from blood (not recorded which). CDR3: CASSQGLAGPGEQYF. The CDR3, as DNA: TGCGCCAGCAGCCAAGGACTAGCGGGACCGGGTGAGCAGTACTTC.